The text below deals with one TCR beta chain. What it recognizes is unknown. The sample originates from a study of Ad26.COV2.S vaccination and SARS-CoV-2 variants. Turning to the study itself: In the study, Ad26.COV2.S was injected intramuscularly once, or twice 56 days apart. Overall study findings and caveats: Substantial post-vaccination breadth of spike-specific CD8+ and CD4+ T cell responses was reported. There was a possibility that the TCR breadth and depth analyses underestimated total T cell responses.

Treatment given: around 19 received Ad26.COV2.S at low or high dose, single or two shots; a few received placebo; per-sample allocation not given. The samples date from day 63 after the first vaccine or placebo injection. This CDR3 comprises 17 residues. J lost 2 bases, V lost 2 bases, and 2 bases had no gene match. Germline loops: CDR1 MGHRA, CDR2 YSYEKL. Libraries were prepared by immunoSEQ multiplex PCR; TCRdb keeps only in-frame clonotypes and omits some of them. Of more than 350,000 clones listed, more than 80% are singletons. The receptor was derived from a person between 18 and 59 years old who received the Ad26.COV2.S COVID-19 vaccine or a placebo. Sequencing was performed on peripheral blood, taken in a trial of Ad26.COV2.S vaccine versus placebo. The chain combines TRBV4-1 with TRBJ2-6; 11 nucleotides match TRBD2. The chain's CDR3 is CASSQLLAGAGANVLTF. The DNA for the CDR3 is TGCGCCAGCAGCCAATTACTAGCGGGAGCTGGGGCCAACGTCCTGACTTTC.